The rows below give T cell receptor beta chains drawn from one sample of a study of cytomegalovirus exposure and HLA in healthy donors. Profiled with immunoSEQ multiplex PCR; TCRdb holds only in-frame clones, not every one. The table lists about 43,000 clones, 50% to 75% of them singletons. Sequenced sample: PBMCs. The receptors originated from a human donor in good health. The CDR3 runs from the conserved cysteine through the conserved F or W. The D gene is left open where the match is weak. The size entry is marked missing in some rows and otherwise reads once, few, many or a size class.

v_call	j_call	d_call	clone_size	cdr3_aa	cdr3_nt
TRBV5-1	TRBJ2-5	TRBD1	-	CASSLGQGRETQYF	TGCGCCAGCAGCTTGGGACAGGGGCGGGAGACCCAGTACTTC
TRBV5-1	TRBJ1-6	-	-	CASSLDPSRGNSPLHF	TGCGCCAGCAGCTTGGACCCCTCCCGAGGTAATTCACCCCTCCACTTT
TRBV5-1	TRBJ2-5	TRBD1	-	CASSPGGPETQYF	TGCGCCAGCAGCCCAGGGGGCCCAGAGACCCAGTACTTC
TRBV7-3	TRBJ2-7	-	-	CASSLVGYEQYF	TGTGCCAGCAGCTTAGTCGGGTACGAGCAGTACTTC
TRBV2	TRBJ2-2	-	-	CASGGDGTGELFF	TGTGCCAGCGGAGGGGACGGCACCGGGGAGCTGTTTTTT
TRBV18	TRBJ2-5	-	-	CASSPRGDGETQYF	TGTGCCAGCTCACCACGGGGGGACGGAGAGACCCAGTACTTC
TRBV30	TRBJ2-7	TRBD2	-	CAWSSTGLWNEQYF	TGTGCCTGGAGTAGTACGGGACTATGGAACGAGCAGTACTTC
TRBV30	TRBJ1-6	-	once	CAWSVWASPLHF	TGTGCCTGGAGTGTATGGGCATCACCCCTCCACTTT
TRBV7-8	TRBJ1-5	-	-	CASSLQDQPQHF	TGTGCCAGCAGCTTACAGGATCAGCCCCAGCATTTT
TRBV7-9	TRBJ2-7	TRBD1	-	CASRSGGSYEQYF	TGTGCCAGCAGGTCAGGGGGCTCCTACGAGCAGTACTTC
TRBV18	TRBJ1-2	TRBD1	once	CASSPQGQGNNYGYTF	TGTGCCAGCTCACCACAGGGACAGGGGAATAACTATGGCTACACCTTC
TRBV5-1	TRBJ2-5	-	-	CASSPRGSETQYF	TGCGCCAGCAGCCCCAGGGGAAGCGAGACCCAGTACTTC
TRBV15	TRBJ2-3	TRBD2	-	CATSIPGLAGGETRRYF	TGTGCCACCAGCATACCCGGACTAGCGGGGGGGGAGACTCGTAGGTATTTT
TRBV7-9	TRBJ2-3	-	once	CASSNDNTDTQYF	TGTGCCAGCAGCAATGACAACACAGATACGCAGTATTTT
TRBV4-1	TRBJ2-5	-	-	CASSQTRRGQETQYF	TGCGCCAGCAGCCAGACGAGGCGGGGCCAAGAGACCCAGTACTTC
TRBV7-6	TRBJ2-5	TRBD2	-	CASSSGLAGGLVETQYF	TGTGCCAGCAGCTCCGGACTAGCGGGGGGCCTGGTTGAGACCCAGTACTTC
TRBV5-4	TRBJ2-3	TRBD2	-	CASSLEGTSGGTTDTQYF	TGTGCCAGCAGCTTGGAGGGGACTAGCGGGGGGACCACAGATACGCAGTATTTT
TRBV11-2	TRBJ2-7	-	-	CASSSTGYEQYF	TGTGCCAGCAGTTCAACAGGGTACGAGCAGTACTTC
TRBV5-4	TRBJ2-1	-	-	CASSLIENEQFF	TGTGCCAGCAGCTTGATAGAGAATGAGCAGTTCTTC
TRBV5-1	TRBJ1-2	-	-	CASSPGGGGYGYTF	TGCGCCAGCAGCCCTGGGGGAGGGGGCTATGGCTACACCTTC
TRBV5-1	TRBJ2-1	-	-	CASSRAAGQDNEQFF	TGCGCCAGCAGCCGGGCAGCGGGACAGGACAATGAGCAGTTCTTC
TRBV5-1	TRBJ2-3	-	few	CASSWQGTDTQYF	TGCGCCAGCAGCTGGCAGGGCACAGATACGCAGTATTTT